Presented here are 2 T cell receptor gamma chains from one specimen sequenced in a study of γδ T cells in repeated Plasmodium falciparum infection. TCRdb re-called the multiplex PCR reads using CATT. This sample has more than 12,000 gamma-chain clones, with more than 1.5% found just once. Flow sorting of PBMC yielded separate Vgamma9/Vdelta2+ and Vdelta2-negative gammadelta T cell populations for bulk repertoire analysis. Sequencing input: gamma-delta T cells from blood. Every receptor here comes from a pool of human donors (malaria-infected and uninfected, not separated).

This clone occurred a few times. Given a far larger clone just one base away, this is likely a sequencing read error. The sample holds other DNA sequences that translate to the same CDR3. This chain connects TRGV4 to TRGJ1 or TRGJ2. As TCRdb names no J gene, one was assigned here on the basis of a DNA match to germline. Trimming removed 0 bases from V and 0 bases from J; junction bases left unmatched: 5. This CDR3 spans 15 amino acids. Looked up from germline, CDR1 is EGSTGY and CDR2 is YDSYTSSV. The DNA for the CDR3 is TGTGCCACCTGGGATGGGCCAGGGAATTATTATAAGAAACTCTTT. Its translation: CATWDGPGNYYKKLF.

This clone has at least ten counts. The protein recorded in TCRdb matches a much larger clone and deviates from this DNA's translation at residue 12, suggesting a read error; the protein here is obtained by translating the DNA. The chain is built from TRGV9 and TRGJP. The J gene was not available in TCRdb and was assigned here by matching the DNA to germline segments. The CDR3 runs 16 residues. The V gene's germline CDR1 is GITISATS and CDR2 ISYDGTV (reference sequence). CDR3 DNA sequence: TGTGCCTTGTGGGACCGCCAAGAGTTGGGCAAAGAAATCAAGGTATTT. It yields the protein CALWDRQELGKEIKVF.